These 23 T cell receptor beta chains were all obtained from the same sample, sequenced in a study of blood T cell repertoires in COVID-19. Here immunoSEQ multiplex PCR was the method, and the copy in TCRdb shows in-frame clones only, minus some. The repertoire holds 100,000 to 150,000 clones, around 80% seen once, with 5.9% in the top ten. Sequences were obtained from peripheral blood. The source is a man older than 75 with active or convalescent COVID-19.

This clone appeared a single time. Here the CDR3 DNA reads TGTGCCAGCAGTGACAACTTAGGGACAGGGACTTCACCCCTCCACTTT. This sequence encodes CASSDNLGTGTSPLHF. The chain combines TRBV6-1 with TRBJ1-6, with 9 nucleotides matching TRBD1. In germline, CDR1 is MNHNS, CDR2 SASEGT. This CDR3 comprises 16 residues. V lost 3 bases to trimming and J lost 9 bases; unmatched junction nucleotides: 9.

CDR3 residues: CANNRETDTQYF. For the CDR3, the DNA is TGTGCCAACAATCGGGAGACAGATACGCAGTATTTT. The chain joins TRBV21-1 to TRBJ2-3; TRBD2 reflects the table's D call only, with no check against the DNA. TRBV21-1 is marked as a pseudogene. This CDR3 region has 12 residues.

The chain recombines TRBV5-4 with TRBJ1-5; weak D call: TRBD1 (6 bases). Germline assignment: CDR1 SGHNT and CDR2 YYREEE (reference sequence). The CDR3 spans 13 residues. V shed 4 bases and J shed 4 bases, with 9 bases lying between them. The CDR3 loop reads CASSQGQNQPQHF. The CDR3 DNA follows: TGTGCCAGCAGCCAAGGACAGAATCAGCCCCAGCATTTT.

This rearrangement joins TRBV24-1 to TRBJ2-1, with 8 bases matching TRBD2. Germline trimming cut 4 bases from V and 12 bases from J; bases unmatched to any gene: 4. The CDR3 is 12 residues long. The germline V gene has CDR1 KGHDR and CDR2 SFDVKD. The chain's CDR3 is CATSDGGAGQFF. CDR3 DNA: TGTGCCACCAGTGACGGGGGGGCCGGGCAGTTCTTC.

This chain uses TRBV10-1 with TRBJ2-5, with TRBD2 identical over 10 bases. Germline CDR1 and CDR2: WNHNN and SYGVQD (reference sequence). The CDR3 extends over 15 amino acids. J was trimmed by 4 bases and V by 9 bases; bases with no gene match: 11. CDR3 amino acids: CARDKAGGLVETQYF. The DNA of the CDR3 is TGCGCCAGGGATAAAGCGGGGGGGCTGGTAGAGACCCAGTACTTC.

The chain links TRBV5-1 to TRBJ1-6; TRBD1 matches at 7 bases. J lost 7 bases, V lost 2 bases, and 6 bases had no gene match. The germline V gene has CDR1 SGHRS and CDR2 YFSETQ. The CDR3 is made up of 15 amino acids. The CDR3 region has the DNA TGCGCCAGCAGCTTACAGGGGAATGAAAATTCACCCCTCCACTTT. It codes for CASSLQGNENSPLHF.

The genes are TRBV6-6 and TRBJ1-2, with TRBD1 matching over 11 bases. V gave up 7 bases and J gave up 4 bases; unmatched junction bases: 14. The length of the CDR3 is 17 residues. Per the germline V gene, CDR1 is MNHNY and CDR2 is SVGAGI (reference sequence). The CDR3 here is CASTRQGQGEVGYGYTF. Here the CDR3 DNA reads TGTGCCAGCACTCGCCAGGGACAGGGGGAAGTCGGCTATGGCTACACCTTC.

The chain couples TRBV28 to TRBJ2-4, with a weak D call TRBD2 (6 bases). Trimming removed 0 bases from V and 0 bases from J, with 12 bases in between. Germline-derived CDR1 and CDR2 are MDHEN and SYDVKM. CDR3 length equals 17 residues. The chain's CDR3 is CASSLWGGAIAKNIQYF. The CDR3 nucleotides are TGTGCCAGCAGTTTATGGGGGGGAGCTATAGCCAAAAACATTCAGTACTTC.

This chain connects TRBV18 to TRBJ1-1, with D perhaps TRBD1 (5 bases). V was trimmed by 3 bases and J by 2 bases, leaving 10 bases between them. In germline, CDR1 is KGHSH, CDR2 LQKENI. The CDR3 has 14 amino acids. The CDR3 spells CASSPGRTNTEAFF. The CDR3 DNA sequence: TGTGCCAGCTCACCCGGGAGGACAAACACTGAAGCTTTCTTT. Variable domain in full (rest from reference TRBV18 and TRBJ1-1): NAGVMQNPRHLVRRRGQEARLRCSPMKGHSHVYWYRQLPEEGLKFMVYLQKENIIDESGMPKERFSAEFPKEGPSILRIQQVVRGDSAAYFCASSPGRTNTEAFFGQGTRLTVV.

The chain joins TRBV6-5 to TRBJ1-2, with a weak D call TRBD1 (5 bases). The CDR3 length is 13 residues. Trimming stripped 8 bases from V and 1 base from J, with 11 bases between. CDR1 is MNHEY, CDR2 SVGAGI, per germline. The CDR3 spells CASRETVNYGYTF. CDR3 sequence (DNA): TGTGCCAGCCGAGAGACAGTTAACTATGGCTACACCTTC.

The CDR3 DNA reads TGTGCCAGCAGTGCCCCCCAAGGGACAGCCGCTAACTATGGCTACACCTTC. Translation: CASSAPQGTAANYGYTF. V and J are TRBV28 and TRBJ1-2; the match to TRBD1 covers 7 bases. The CDR3 loop spans 17 amino acids. The germline CDR1 and CDR2 sequences are MDHEN and SYDVKM. The V and J ends lost 5 bases and 0 bases, in that order; junction bases with no gene match: 12.

CDR3 coding DNA: TGTGCCAGTCGGGACATTAGCTCCTACGAGCAGTACTTC. It specifies CASRDISSYEQYF. The chain employs TRBV19 and TRBJ2-7; perhaps TRBD1 as D (6 bases). Germline values: CDR1 LNHDA, CDR2 SQIVND (reference sequence). V was clipped by 8 bases and J by 0 bases, with 11 bases between them. CDR3 length: 13 amino acids.

V is TRBV5-4 and J is TRBJ1-4; D is unresolved. This CDR3 contains 13 residues. The germline V gene has CDR1 SGHNT and CDR2 YYREEE (reference sequence). V was cut by 1 base and J by 7 bases, with 8 bases left in between. The CDR3 spells CASSLRQSEKLFF. CDR3 bases: TGTGCCAGCAGCTTGCGCCAGTCTGAAAAACTGTTTTTT. Variable domain in full (rest from reference TRBV5-4 and TRBJ1-4): ETGVTQSPTHLIKTRGQQVTLRCSSQSGHNTVSWYQQALGQGPQFIFQYYREEENGRGNFPPRFSGLQFPNYSSELNVNALELDDSALYLCASSLRQSEKLFFGSGTQLSVL.

The chain combines TRBV27 with TRBJ2-3; 10 bases are a match to TRBD2. The V gene's germline CDR1 is MNHEY and CDR2 SMNVEV (reference sequence). The length of the CDR3 is 15 residues. V was clipped by 2 bases and J by 3 bases; unmatched bases: 2. In DNA form, the CDR3 reads TGTGCCAGCAGTTTAGCAGCGGGGGGGACAGATACGCAGTATTTT. Amino acids: CASSLAAGGTDTQYF.

This chain joins TRBV28 and TRBJ2-2, with TRBD1 matching 7 bases. Germline loops: CDR1 MDHEN, CDR2 SYDVKM. The CDR3 runs to 17 residues. V was clipped by 7 bases and J by 5 bases; unmatched bases: 16. The CDR3 spells CASIPGGAGGSTGELFF. For the CDR3, the DNA is TGTGCCAGCATCCCCGGTGGGGCAGGGGGAAGTACCGGGGAGCTGTTTTTT.

The V gene is TRBV10-3, the J gene TRBJ2-3; 7 bases agree with TRBD1. Germline CDR1 ENHRY, CDR2 SYGVKD. The CDR3 is 15 amino acids. Losses at the gene ends were 6 bases for V and 3 bases for J; bases not matched to a gene: 9. The CDR3: CAIRDTGARTDTQYF. The CDR3 coding sequence is TGTGCCATCAGAGACACAGGGGCGCGAACAGATACGCAGTATTTT.

The chain has TRBV28 and TRBJ1-6, with D perhaps matching TRBD1 (5 bases). The V gene lost 6 bases and the J gene lost 4 bases, with 7 bases spanning the gap. The CDR3 runs to 13 residues. Germline V gene sequence: CDR1 MDHEN, CDR2 SYDVKM. The DNA for the CDR3 is TGTGCCAGCAGCTCAGGGTATAATTCACCCCTCCACTTT. This translates into CASSSGYNSPLHF.

V and J are TRBV7-2 and TRBJ1-4; TRBD1 matches at 10 bases. V shed 5 bases and J 7 bases; nucleotides not matched to a gene: 7. Germline CDR1 and CDR2: SGHTA and FQGNSA. This CDR3 region has 15 residues. The CDR3 coding sequence is TGTGCCAGCAGCCCACGGACAGGGGGGGCTGAAAAACTGTTTTTT. This gives the protein CASSPRTGGAEKLFF.

This clone was seen a single time. DNA for the CDR3: TGCGCCAGCAGCCAAGGGACCCTGGGAGGAGATACGCAGTATTTT. It encodes CASSQGTLGGDTQYF. The J gene is TRBJ2-3, the V gene TRBV4-1, with D possibly matching TRBD2 (6 bases). The CDR3 has 15 amino acids. CDR1 is MGHRA and CDR2 is YSYEKL in the germline V gene. The ends were cut back, 1 base at V and 5 bases at J, with 13 bases in the middle.

The chain is built from TRBV24-1 and TRBJ2-1; possibly TRBD1 for D (7 bases). V lost 3 bases and J 12 bases, leaving 11 bases between the germline ends. CDR1 is KGHDR, CDR2 SFDVKD, per germline. CDR3 length: 12 amino acids. This CDR3 is CATSDGGTVQFF. Here the CDR3 DNA reads TGTGCCACCAGTGATGGAGGGACAGTGCAGTTCTTC.

This chain joins TRBV4-3 and TRBJ1-4; a weak D match, TRBD1 (5 bases). Germline lookup yields CDR1 LGHNA and CDR2 YSLEER. CDR3 length: 17 residues. Trimming took off 0 bases at V and 8 bases at J, with 19 bases between the two ends. For the CDR3, the DNA is TGCGCCAGCAGCCAAGAGTTGTTGAGTCTCAAGGGGGAAAAACTGTTTTTT. Amino acids: CASSQELLSLKGEKLFF.

The chain uses TRBV6-5 and TRBJ2-7; the match to TRBD1 covers 8 bases. Trimming removed 6 bases from V and 5 bases from J; junction bases left unmatched: 6. This CDR3 region has 13 residues. CDR1 is MNHEY and CDR2 is SVGAGI in the germline V gene. The chain's CDR3 is CASSTDRADEQYF. The CDR3 DNA reads as TGTGCCAGCAGCACGGACAGGGCGGACGAGCAGTACTTC.

The chain joins TRBV6-2 or TRBV6-3 to TRBJ1-1; 9 bases are shared with TRBD1. Germline CDR1 is MNHEY and CDR2 is SVGEGT. CDR3 length: 16 amino acids. V lost 5 bases, J lost 1 base, and 8 bases stayed unmatched. The CDR3 nucleotides are TGTGCCAGCAGTCCCGGGACAGGGCGGGGGAACACTGAAGCTTTCTTT. This translates into CASSPGTGRGNTEAFF.